This T cell receptor beta chain was found in a study of T cell repertoires in cytomegalovirus infection. As for the study in general: CMV infection and matching HLA type were both indicated by public TCR beta signatures. Study outcomes and limitations: Clonotypes of TCR beta that were HLA-C-restricted and CMV-specific dominated the ex vivo response. Based on cumulative public TCR beta family frequency, carriers of CMV plus the relevant HLA were identified.

There are many counts of this clonotype. The antigen is unknown. Each CDR3 protein is one row after TCRdb ran MiXCR on the reads. The table includes 250,000 to 300,000 distinct CDR3 sequences, under 30% detected once. The receptor comes from a human donor in good health (CMV status not recorded). Some clones in this sample may be carry-over from other donors' samples. Sequencing was carried out using PBMCs.

CDR3 bases: TGTGCCAGCAGCATCGGGACGTCCGCGGAGACCCAGTACTTC. As protein: CASSIGTSAETQYF. The rearrangement joins TRBV7-2 to TRBJ2-5; D tentatively fits TRBD1 or TRBD2 (5 bases each). The ends were cut back, 5 bases at V and 5 bases at J, with 15 bases in the middle. This CDR3 contains 14 residues. Germline CDR1 is SGHTA and CDR2 is FQGNSA.